This T cell receptor beta chain was retrieved from a study of beta chain features in type 1 diabetes. General study findings and limits: Any role of HLA type in TCRB rearrangement remained unresolved here.

About this clone: The antigen remains unidentified.

All of the isolated RNA was reverse transcribed, so expressed TCRB transcripts were sequenced. This table comes from immunoSEQ multiplex PCR, and its TCRdb copy is limited to in-frame clones, with some not included. In the table there are about 320,000 clones, 12% to 15% of which are singletons. Material for sequencing was central memory CD4+ T cells from blood. The TCR comes from a man aged 30-40 years in good health.

The CDR3 loop reads CASSLEADSTDTQYF. DNA of the CDR3: TGTGCCAGCAGCTTAGAAGCGGACAGCACAGATACGCAGTATTTT. V and J are TRBV11-3 and TRBJ2-3, with D possibly TRBD2 on 5 matching bases. Trimming removed 0 bases at V and 0 bases at J, with 7 bases between. The CDR3 length is 15 residues. Germline CDR1 and CDR2: SGHNT and YENEEA.